The following is a T cell receptor beta chain sequence with its context. Germline V gives CDR1 MDHEN, CDR2 SYDVKM. Losses at the gene ends were 5 bases for V and 6 bases for J; bases not matched to a gene: 17. The CDR3 loop spans 17 amino acids. This entry is derived from a study of cytotoxic CD8 clonotypes in ibrutinib-treated CLL. About the research overall: IGHV unmutated under 18; relapsed/refractory 11; treatment-naive roughly 15.

Produced via immunoSEQ multiplex PCR; TCRdb's table is partial and in-frame only. Counted here are 100,000 to 150,000 clones, 80% to 90% occurring once; the ten biggest clones make up approximately 2%. The clonotype comes from a human donor with chronic lymphocytic leukemia. The V gene is TRBV28, the J gene TRBJ2-3, with 7 bases matching TRBD2. Here the sequenced sample was PBMCs, taken after 24 months of ibrutinib treatment. CDR3 DNA: TGTGCCAGCAGTGCTGCCTATGGACTAGTTGGTACCGATACGCAGTATTTT. Encoded protein: CASSAAYGLVGTDTQYF.